This record concerns one T cell receptor beta chain sequence. Its antigen is as yet unknown. The sample belongs to a study of Ad26.COV2.S vaccination and SARS-CoV-2 variants. Study in general: Participant was drawn from the COV1001 Ad26.COV2.S trial arm. Study-level results: Analytic work on TCR breadth and depth might have understated the full extent of total T cell responses. Spike-specific responses of CD8+ and CD4+ T cells were reported to display substantial breadth after vaccination.

Treatment described: over 15 received Ad26.COV2.S at low or high dose, single or two shots; several received placebo; per-sample allocation not given. Samples were taken on day 63 after the first vaccine or placebo injection. V lost 2 bases to trimming and J lost 8 bases, with 13 bases between them. CDR1 is MNHEY and CDR2 is SMNVEV in the germline V gene (reference sequence). This CDR3 contains 15 residues. The table came from immunoSEQ multiplex PCR; TCRdb's copy has only in-frame clones and leaves some out. The repertoire has a few hundred thousand clones, around 90% of them found once; the top ten carry 9% to 15%.

The chain employs TRBV27 and TRBJ1-6; no definite D call. Sequencing was performed on peripheral blood, taken in a trial of Ad26.COV2.S vaccine versus placebo. The source is a person between 18 and 65 years old who received the Ad26.COV2.S COVID-19 vaccine or a placebo. As DNA, the CDR3 is TGTGCCAGCAGTTTACTCACAACAAGGGATTCACCCCTCCACTTT. Translation: CASSLLTTRDSPLHF.